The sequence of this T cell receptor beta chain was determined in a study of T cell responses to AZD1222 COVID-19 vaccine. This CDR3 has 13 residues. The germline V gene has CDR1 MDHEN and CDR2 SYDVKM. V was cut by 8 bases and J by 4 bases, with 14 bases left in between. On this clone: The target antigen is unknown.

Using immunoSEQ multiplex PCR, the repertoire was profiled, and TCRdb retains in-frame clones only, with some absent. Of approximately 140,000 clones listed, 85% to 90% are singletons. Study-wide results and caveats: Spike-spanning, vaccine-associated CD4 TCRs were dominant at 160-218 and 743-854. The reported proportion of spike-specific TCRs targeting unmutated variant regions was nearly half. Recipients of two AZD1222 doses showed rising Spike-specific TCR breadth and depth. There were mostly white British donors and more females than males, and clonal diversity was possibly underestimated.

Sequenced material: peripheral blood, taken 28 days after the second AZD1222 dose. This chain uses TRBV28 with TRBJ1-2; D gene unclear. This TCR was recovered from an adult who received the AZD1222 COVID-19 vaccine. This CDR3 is CASVSAGPYGYTF. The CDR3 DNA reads TGTGCCAGCGTATCGGCAGGACCCTATGGCTACACCTTC.